In this sample, the clone carrying this T cell receptor (beta chain) turned up a few times. As yet, its antigen is unknown. CDR1 and CDR2 from the germline V gene are SGDLS and YYNGEE. The CDR3 has 14 amino acids. Trimming stripped 4 bases from V and 8 bases from J, with 16 bases between. The sample belongs to a study of beta chain features in type 1 diabetes. Study conclusions and caveats: For Type 1 diabetes patients, all four CD4+ subsets carried TCRB CDR3s that were moderately but significantly shorter. Patients with type 1 diabetes showed fewer VDJ junction insertions and more deletions.

Every bit of the isolated RNA underwent reverse transcription, so sequencing read expressed TCRB transcripts. Samples of naive, central memory and regulatory T cells yielded a mean of approximately 3.9 million reads. Clones were sequenced by immunoSEQ multiplex PCR, and TCRdb holds only the in-frame ones, with some missing. The table includes more than 200,000 clones, approximately 16% detected once. The sequence was collected from a man between 25 and 39 years old with type 1 diabetes. J is TRBJ2-1 and V is TRBV9; D may be TRBD2 (5 bases). Source material: naive CD4+ T cells from blood. The CDR3 region is CASSFGILRDEQFF. CDR3 DNA: TGTGCCAGCAGCTTCGGGATCCTTCGCGATGAGCAGTTCTTC.